Given below is one T cell receptor (beta chain) in context. V lost 3 bases and J lost 0, with 6 bases in between. The CDR3 covers 14 residues. This specimen comes from a study of human T cells and chemical hapten exposure. Time point here: pre-sensitization, week 0. Treatment noted: therapeutic diphenylcyclopropenone sensitization with weekly scalp DPC. TCRdb recomputed calls from the RACE reads with MiXCR, one row per CDR3 protein. The sample has around 300,000 distinct CDR3 sequences, roughly 7.7% seen once. V and J are TRBV12-3 or TRBV12-4 and TRBJ1-3; D might be TRBD1 (5 bases). The sample was whole blood, taken in connection with sensitization to the hapten diphenylcyclopropenone (DPC). The sequence was obtained from a man younger than 35 with alopecia areata. Some clones in this sample may be carry-over from other donors' samples. For the CDR3, the DNA is TGTGCCAGCAGTTTTGGGGGCTCTGGAAACACCATATATTTT. Amino acid sequence: CASSFGGSGNTIYF.